The text below deals with one T cell receptor beta chain. Its specific antigen is unknown. Per-nucleotide qualities are absent, and no much larger clonotype sits a single base away. The data were obtained in a study of CD8+ T cells in alopecia areata listed by TCRdb under 2018. Study-wide context: Treated patients were enrolled in an open-label pilot trial of oral tofacitinib at 5 to 10 mg twice daily for moderate-to-severe alopecia areata. Biopsies were taken from tofacitinib-treated patients at baseline and at 4 and 24 weeks of treatment, and a later scalp biopsy was taken in several of the tofacitinib-treated patients. RNA came from the PAXgene miRNA kit for fixed scalp, the miRNeasy kit for PBMCs, and the RNeasy kit for mouse skin. Patients stayed on tofacitinib for 6 to 18 months and then had 6 months of follow-up off drug so that delayed response and recurrence could be assessed. TCRbeta CDR3 regions were amplified by immunoSEQ multiplex PCR using 35 Vbeta forward and 13 Jbeta reverse primers. Clonality in the scalp was compared among normal scalp (n=4), patchy alopecia areata scalp (n=8), and alopecia totalis/universalis scalp (n=8). On the human side, TCRbeta sequencing was run on scalp tissue and on sorted CD4+ and CD8+ peripheral blood T cells from healthy controls and from alopecia areata patients with either patchy or totalis/universalis disease. To study T cell clonal expansion in alopecia areata, the researchers applied high-throughput TCRbeta sequencing to both the C3H/HeJ mouse model and human patients. The investigation overall reported the following: Higher clonality and more expanded CD8+ clones were observed in lesional scalp than in normal scalp, particularly in alopecia totalis/universalis, a finding suggestive of antigenic drive. TCR sequences shared between patients were less clear than in mice, possibly partly because of HLA diversity in the patient population. Resident alphabeta T cells in normal human skin are also sequenced, complicating scalp TCR repertoire analysis, unlike mouse skin dominated by gammadelta T cells.

The library was built by means of the immunoSEQ multiplex PCR assay. To provide template for TCR sequencing, every sample had RNA extracted and reverse transcribed into cDNA. SuperScript III was used for first-strand cDNA synthesis, primed with a 2:1 mix of oligo-dT and random hexamers. Amplification bias was assessed with a synthetic immune receptor repertoire, and residual bias was removed computationally. The authors processed their data as follows. Raw reads were preprocessed to remove errors, and CDR3 was defined according to IMGT conventions as the region from the conserved cysteine to phenylalanine. Clonality was calculated as 1 minus Shannon entropy normalized by log2 of the number of productive unique TCRs. Whether each scalp clone was CD4 or CD8 was inferred by checking scalp TCRbeta sequences against the CD4 and CD8 repertoires from sorted blood. TCRdb holds this immuneACCESS table with in-frame rearrangements only. Some clones are missing; in checked studies, unresolved V genes explain under half, and the rest has no known cause. V and J calls and clone size are those listed in that table; D and trimming were worked out from the DNA. The sample table lists some 170,000 clones, less than 80% of them with a count of one. The leading ten clones occupy about an eighth of the sample.

The sample's time point label, decoded: baseline before oral tofacitinib. Lesional scalp punch biopsies and peripheral blood were collected from alopecia areata patients. PBMCs were separated by density centrifugation and stained for CD3, CD4 and CD8, after which CD4+ and CD8+ T cells were sorted on a FACSAria. Clipping removes 6 bases from V and 6 bases from J, with 5 as the unmatched junction base count. CDR1 and CDR2 are drawn from the germline V gene: WSHSY, SAAADI. From its cysteine to its phenylalanine, the CDR3 spans 12 amino acids. Just the 36-base CDR3 DNA is kept, in frame starting at base 1.

The sequence was collected from a human donor with alopecia areata. The starting material was CD8+ T cells sorted from blood, obtained at week 0. This chain joins TRBV10-2 to TRBJ2-7; 7 central bases correspond to TRBD1. The CDR3 region: CASSTGVGEQYF. The DNA reads as follows: TGCGCCAGCAGCACAGGGGTCGGCGAGCAGTACTTC.